This is a list of T cell receptor beta chains from one sample in a study of OX40 agonist ivuxolimab in advanced cancers. TCRdb keeps only in-frame clones here, not all; method: immunoSEQ multiplex PCR. This table has approximately 90,000 clones, 80% to 90% appearing once. Sequenced material: CD4+ or CD8+ T cells sorted from blood, taken in a trial of the OX40 agonist ivuxolimab. Receptors were obtained from an adult with an advanced solid tumor such as melanoma, head and neck, liver or kidney cancer. Each CDR3 is given with its conserved first and last residue. The D gene is left open where the match is weak. Size is omitted from some rows. Given values are once, few, many or a class for expanded clones.

D: TRBD1; V: TRBV5-1; size: -; J: TRBJ1-1; DNA: TGCGCCAGCAGCTTGGAGACAGGGGGCACTGAAGCTTTCTTT; CDR3: CASSLETGGTEAFF
D: -; V: TRBV13; size: -; J: TRBJ2-2; DNA: TGTGCCAGCAGTTCTACAGTCACCGGGGAGCTGTTTTTT; CDR3: CASSSTVTGELFF
D: TRBD1; V: TRBV11-2; size: -; J: TRBJ1-4; DNA: TGTGCCAGCAGCTCCTTGGCCGGACAGGGGAGTGAAAAACTGTTTTTT; CDR3: CASSSLAGQGSEKLFF
D: -; V: TRBV19; size: -; J: TRBJ1-6; DNA: TGTGCCAGTACCAGATTAGACAGCCGTGATTCACCCCTCCACTTT; CDR3: CASTRLDSRDSPLHF
D: -; V: TRBV11-3; size: -; J: TRBJ1-1; DNA: TGTGCCAGCAGCCCTCGGGACCTTGATATGAACACTGAAGCTTTCTTT; CDR3: CASSPRDLDMNTEAFF
D: TRBD2; V: TRBV4-2; size: -; J: TRBJ2-1; DNA: TGTGCCAGCAGCGCCAGCGGGGGGCCCTCGTGGGGGGAGCAGTTCTTC; CDR3: CASSASGGPSWGEQFF
D: -; V: TRBV19; size: -; J: TRBJ2-6; DNA: TGTGCCAGTAGTACAGGACTAACTAATGGGGCCAACGTCCTGACTTTC; CDR3: CASSTGLTNGANVLTF
D: -; V: TRBV28; size: -; J: TRBJ1-2; DNA: TGTGCCAGCAGTTTAAGAGACTATGGCTACACCTTC; CDR3: CASSLRDYGYTF
D: TRBD2; V: TRBV18; size: -; J: TRBJ2-1; DNA: TGTGCCAGCTCAGCAAATGGGGGGGGGACCTACAATGAGCAGTTCTTC; CDR3: CASSANGGGTYNEQFF
D: TRBD1; V: TRBV5-1; size: -; J: TRBJ2-2; DNA: TGCGCCAGCAGCTGGGCACAGGGGAGCACCGGGGAGCTGTTTTTT; CDR3: CASSWAQGSTGELFF
D: -; V: TRBV5-4; size: -; J: TRBJ2-3; DNA: TGTGCCAGCAGGTCGGGGGCCGCCACAGATACGCAGTATTTT; CDR3: CASRSGAATDTQYF
D: TRBD2; V: TRBV16; size: -; J: TRBJ2-5; DNA: TGTGCCAGCAGCCCTCGGATAGCGGGGGGTCAAGAGACCCAGTACTTC; CDR3: CASSPRIAGGQETQYF
D: -; V: TRBV6-5; size: -; J: TRBJ1-1; DNA: TGTGCCAGCAGTCGGGGGATGGGAGTGAACACTGAAGCTTTCTTT; CDR3: CASSRGMGVNTEAFF
D: TRBD1; V: TRBV7-8; size: -; J: TRBJ1-2; DNA: TGTGCCAGCAGCCGTCAGAGACAGGGGGAGGGCTATGGCTACACCTTC; CDR3: CASSRQRQGEGYGYTF
D: TRBD1; V: TRBV7-9; size: -; J: TRBJ2-7; DNA: TGTGCCAGCAGCTCGGGACAGGACTACGAGCAGTACTTC; CDR3: CASSSGQDYEQYF
D: TRBD1; V: TRBV10-2; size: -; J: TRBJ1-5; DNA: TGCGCCAGCAGGGGACAGGGGACAAACAATCAGCCCCAGCATTTT; CDR3: CASRGQGTNNQPQHF
D: -; V: TRBV7-2; size: -; J: TRBJ2-2; DNA: TGTGCCAGCAGCCTTCGTTCCGGGGAGCTGTTTTTT; CDR3: CASSLRSGELFF
D: -; V: TRBV6-6; size: few; J: TRBJ1-5; DNA: TGTGCCAGCCACAGAGAACAGGGTCAGCCCCAGCATTTT; CDR3: CASHREQGQPQHF
D: TRBD1; V: TRBV5-1; size: -; J: TRBJ1-2; DNA: TGCGCCAGCAGCTTAGGAGCGACAGGGGACTATGGCTACACCTTC; CDR3: CASSLGATGDYGYTF
D: -; V: TRBV10-3; size: -; J: TRBJ2-1; DNA: TGTGCCATCAGTGCTACCCGAAGCTCCTACAATGAGCAGTTCTTC; CDR3: CAISATRSSYNEQFF
D: TRBD1; V: TRBV11-3; size: -; J: TRBJ2-1; DNA: TGTGCCAGCAGCTCCCCGGGGGACAGGGCGAGGAATGAGCAGTTCTTC; CDR3: CASSSPGDRARNEQFF
D: -; V: TRBV18; size: few; J: TRBJ1-6; DNA: TGTGCCAGCTCACCAATTCCGACAGACGGGGTTTCACCCCTCCACTTT; CDR3: CASSPIPTDGVSPLHF
D: TRBD2; V: TRBV2; size: -; J: TRBJ2-2; DNA: TGTGCCAGCAGACTAGCGGGGAACACCGGGGAGCTGTTTTTT; CDR3: CASRLAGNTGELFF
D: TRBD2; V: TRBV5-4; size: -; J: TRBJ2-5; DNA: TGTGCCAGCAGCTTGAGGGAGGGTTTAGAGACCCAGTACTTC; CDR3: CASSLREGLETQYF
D: -; V: TRBV18; size: -; J: TRBJ1-5; DNA: TGTGCCAGCTCCCCCGGGAGCGATCAGCCCCAGCATTTT; CDR3: CASSPGSDQPQHF
D: -; V: TRBV30; size: -; J: TRBJ1-1; DNA: TGTGCCTGGAGCAGGGTGTACACTGAAGCTTTCTTT; CDR3: CAWSRVYTEAFF
D: -; V: TRBV4-2; size: -; J: TRBJ2-3; DNA: TGTGCCAGCAGCCAAGATTGGTTCGGAGCGGATAGCACAGATACGCAGTATTTT; CDR3: CASSQDWFGADSTDTQYF
D: TRBD1; V: TRBV29-1; size: -; J: TRBJ1-1; DNA: TGCAGCGTTGAAGCCAGACAGGGGAACACTGAAGCTTTCTTT; CDR3: CSVEARQGNTEAFF
D: -; V: TRBV11-2; size: -; J: TRBJ1-1; DNA: TGTGCCAGCAGCCGGGGCCGGCCGGCAATGACTGAAGCTTTCTTT; CDR3: CASSRGRPAMTEAFF
D: TRBD1; V: TRBV9; size: -; J: TRBJ2-5; DNA: TGTGCCAGCAGCGAGGACAGGGGCCGGGAGACCCAGTACTTC; CDR3: CASSEDRGRETQYF
D: -; V: TRBV11-2; size: -; J: TRBJ2-5; DNA: TGTGCCAGCAGCTGGATGTCGGGGGTGGGGGAGACCCAGTACTTC; CDR3: CASSWMSGVGETQYF
D: -; V: TRBV7-2; size: few; J: TRBJ2-4; DNA: TGTGCCAGCAGCCCGCAGTCTGTCCAAAACATTCAGTACTTC; CDR3: CASSPQSVQNIQYF
D: TRBD1; V: TRBV28; size: -; J: TRBJ2-2; DNA: TGTGCCAGCAGTTCGGACGGACAGGGGAACACCGGGGAGCTGTTTTTT; CDR3: CASSSDGQGNTGELFF
D: -; V: TRBV7-9; size: -; J: TRBJ2-5; DNA: TGTGCCAGCACCATAAAAGAGACCCAGTACTTC; CDR3: CASTIKETQYF
D: -; V: TRBV7-9; size: -; J: TRBJ2-1; DNA: TGTGCCAGCAGTTTAACGACAAAATACAATGAGCAGTTCTTC; CDR3: CASSLTTKYNEQFF
D: -; V: TRBV6-1; size: -; J: TRBJ1-5; DNA: TGTGCCAGCAGTGATGGGCAGGGCTGGGGCAATCAGCCCCAGCATTTT; CDR3: CASSDGQGWGNQPQHF
D: -; V: TRBV7-8; size: -; J: TRBJ1-5; DNA: TGTGCCAGCAGCTTCAATGGGTTGGCAGGAGGGAATCAGCCCCAGCATTTT; CDR3: CASSFNGLAGGNQPQHF
D: TRBD2; V: TRBV4-2; size: once; J: TRBJ2-3; DNA: TGTGCCAGCAGCCCCGGGACTAGCGGGGGGTTTAGCACAGATACGCAGTATTTT; CDR3: CASSPGTSGGFSTDTQYF
D: -; V: TRBV5-1; size: -; J: TRBJ2-4; DNA: TGCGCCAGCAGCCAGGGGCAGGGGGCCAAAAACATTCAGTACTTC; CDR3: CASSQGQGAKNIQYF
D: TRBD1; V: TRBV9; size: -; J: TRBJ1-6; DNA: TGTGCCAGCAGCGTATGGGGTCAGGGGGATTCACCCCTCCACTTT; CDR3: CASSVWGQGDSPLHF
D: -; V: TRBV11-2; size: -; J: TRBJ2-2; DNA: TGTGCCAGCACCGCGGGGATATCGAACACCGGGGAGCTGTTTTTT; CDR3: CASTAGISNTGELFF
D: TRBD1; V: TRBV15; size: -; J: TRBJ2-3; DNA: TGTGCCACCAGCGCCCGGGACAGGGTTCCCACAGATACGCAGTATTTT; CDR3: CATSARDRVPTDTQYF
D: -; V: TRBV5-1; size: -; J: TRBJ2-3; DNA: TGCGCCAGCAGCTTGGCGCACCCCTCCACAGATACGCAGTATTTT; CDR3: CASSLAHPSTDTQYF